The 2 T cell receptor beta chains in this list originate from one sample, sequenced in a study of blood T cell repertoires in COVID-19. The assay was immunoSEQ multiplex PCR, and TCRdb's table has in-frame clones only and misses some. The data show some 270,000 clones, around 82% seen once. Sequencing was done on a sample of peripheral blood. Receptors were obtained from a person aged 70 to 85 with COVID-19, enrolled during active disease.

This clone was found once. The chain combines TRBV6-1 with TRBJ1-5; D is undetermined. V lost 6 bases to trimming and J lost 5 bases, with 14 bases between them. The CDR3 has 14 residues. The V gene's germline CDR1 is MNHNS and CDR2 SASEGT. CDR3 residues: CASRYSAGYQPQHF. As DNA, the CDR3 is TGTGCCAGCAGGTACAGTGCGGGCTATCAGCCCCAGCATTTT.

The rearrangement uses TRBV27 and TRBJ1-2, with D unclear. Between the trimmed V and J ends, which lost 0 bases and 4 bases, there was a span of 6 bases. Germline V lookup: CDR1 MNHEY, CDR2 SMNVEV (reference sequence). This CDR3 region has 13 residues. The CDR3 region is CASSLSIGYGYTF. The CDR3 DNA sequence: TGTGCCAGCAGTTTATCGATCGGCTATGGCTACACCTTC.